The rows below give T cell receptor beta chains drawn from one sample of a study of siplizumab effects on memory and regulatory T cells. The data were produced by immunoSEQ multiplex PCR, yet TCRdb's version contains in-frame clones alone and is incomplete. The sample holds approximately 97,000 clones; about 90% are singletons and the top ten take 0.9% to 1.3%. The sequenced sample consisted of CD4+ T cells sorted from blood. Receptor source: a human donor in good health. CDR3s include the opening cysteine and the closing phenylalanine or tryptophan. Fields, in order: V gene, J gene, CDR3 protein.

>TRBV28|TRBJ2-7
CASTLRTGSYEQYF
>TRBV7-3|TRBJ2-1
CASSSNWGNEQFF
>TRBV30|TRBJ1-5
CAWSSLSGRPQHF
>TRBV19|TRBJ1-5
CASRRTFNQPQHF
>TRBV10-1|TRBJ2-7
CASSVLSGNSYEQYF
>TRBV19|TRBJ1-5
CASSMTGSGSQHF
>TRBV5-4|TRBJ2-5
CASSLGWSGGETQYF
>TRBV5-4|TRBJ2-3
CASSLRGGGTDTQYF
>TRBV19|TRBJ1-3
CASRESSGNTIYF
>TRBV27|TRBJ2-3
CASRATHVTDTQYF
>TRBV10-1|TRBJ2-7
CASSDDTGPCF
>TRBV30|TRBJ1-4
CAWSVLGTWGNEKLFF
>TRBV9|TRBJ2-7
CASSVGVAGANEQYF
>TRBV27|TRBJ1-2
CASSLGRNNPYGYTF
>TRBV28|TRBJ2-7
CASSSPTSGSRYEQYF